This record concerns one T cell receptor (beta chain) sequence. Its antigen remains unidentified. This sample was taken from a study of breast tumors, draining lymph nodes, adjacent tissues. Germline CDR1 MNHNY, CDR2 SVGAGI (reference sequence). CDR3 size: 16 residues. The V end was cut by 5 bases, the J end by 2 bases, with 19 bases between. Each CDR3 protein is one row after TCRdb ran MiXCR on the multiplex PCR reads. The table includes some 250,000 distinct CDR3 sequences, less than 40% detected once. The lymph nodes were axillary draining lymph nodes from breast cancer patients. Study results and caveats: The lymph node origin of tumor T cells was framed as consistent with a hypothesis, not demonstrated. Luminal-like breast cancer showed significantly higher tumor–nontumor repertoire similarity than basal-like. Tumors had less TCR diversity than lymph nodes, more than nontumor tissue. Findings are consistent with lymph node origin and intratumoral expansion of most tumor T cells.

The sequenced sample consisted of axillary lymph node tissue. This sequence originates from a female donor with breast cancer. Some clones in this sample may be carry-over from other donors' samples. The chain employs TRBV6-6 and TRBJ2-7, with D unclear. This CDR3 is CASSTQTRCPPYEQYF. The CDR3 nucleotides are TGTGCCAGCAGTACCCAGACTCGTTGCCCTCCCTACGAGCAGTACTTC.